This entry describes one TCR beta chain. Random hexamers were used to reverse transcribe roughly 0.5 to 1 ug of RNA. TCRdb re-derived calls from the immunoSEQ multiplex PCR reads in MiXCR, one entry per CDR3 protein. The table has around 180,000 distinct CDR3 sequences, around 95% seen once. The CDR3 length is 13 residues. Looked up from germline, CDR1 is DFQATT and CDR2 is SNEGSKA (reference sequence). The V gene end was trimmed by 3 bases and the J gene end by 5 bases; junction bases not matched to a gene: 5. This sample was taken from a study of CD8 T cells in Susac syndrome. The rearrangement uses TRBV20-1 and TRBJ1-1; 8 positions match TRBD1. The source of this sequence is a human donor with multiple sclerosis. The sample taken for sequencing was CD4+ T cells from PBMCs. The CDR3 spells CSASQGAGTEAFF. CDR3 in DNA: TGCAGTGCTAGTCAGGGGGCAGGTACTGAAGCTTTCTTT.